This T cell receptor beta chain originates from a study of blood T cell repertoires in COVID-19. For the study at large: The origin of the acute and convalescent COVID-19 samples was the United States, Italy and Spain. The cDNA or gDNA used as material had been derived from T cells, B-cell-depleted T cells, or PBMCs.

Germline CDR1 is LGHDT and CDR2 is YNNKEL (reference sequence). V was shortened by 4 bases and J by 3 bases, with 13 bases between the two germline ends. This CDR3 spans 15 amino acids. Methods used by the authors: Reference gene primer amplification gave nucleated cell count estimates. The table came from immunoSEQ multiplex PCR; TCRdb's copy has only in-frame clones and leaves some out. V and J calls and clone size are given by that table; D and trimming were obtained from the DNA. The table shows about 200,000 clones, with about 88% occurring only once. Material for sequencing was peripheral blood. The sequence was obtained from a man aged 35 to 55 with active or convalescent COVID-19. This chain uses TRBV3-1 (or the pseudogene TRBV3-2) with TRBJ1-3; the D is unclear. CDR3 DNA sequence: TGTGCCAGCAGCCGCCACCGGGATTATGGAAACACCATATATTTT. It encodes CASSRHRDYGNTIYF.